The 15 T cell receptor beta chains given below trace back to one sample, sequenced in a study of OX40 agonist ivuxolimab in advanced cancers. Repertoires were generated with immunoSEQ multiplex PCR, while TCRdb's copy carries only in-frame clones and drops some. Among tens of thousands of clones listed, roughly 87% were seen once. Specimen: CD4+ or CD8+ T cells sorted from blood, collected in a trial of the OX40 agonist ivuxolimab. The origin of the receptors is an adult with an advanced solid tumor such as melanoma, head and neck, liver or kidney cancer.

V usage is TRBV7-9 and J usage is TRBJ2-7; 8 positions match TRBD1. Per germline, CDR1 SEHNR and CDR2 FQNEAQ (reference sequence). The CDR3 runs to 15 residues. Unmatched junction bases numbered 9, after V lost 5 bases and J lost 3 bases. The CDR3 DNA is TGTGCCAGCAGCGAGACAGGGGCTCGGGTCTACGAGCAGTACTTC. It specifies CASSETGARVYEQYF.

CDR3 DNA sequence: TGTGCCAGTAAAAGCTACGAGCAGTACTTC. This codes for CASKSYEQYF. J is TRBJ2-7 and V is TRBV6-1; no firm D call. The germline V gene has CDR1 MNHNS and CDR2 SASEGT. V lost 9 bases, J lost 3 bases, and 6 bases lay in between. This CDR3 comprises 10 residues.

The CDR3 DNA sequence: TGCGCCAGCAGCTTGGGAGGTGAGCAGTTCTTC. Translation: CASSLGGEQFF. V and J are TRBV5-1 and TRBJ2-1; unclear D gene. CDR3 length: 11 residues. Germline CDR1 reads SGHRS; CDR2 reads YFSETQ. Trimming stripped 0 bases from V and 9 bases from J, with 4 bases between.

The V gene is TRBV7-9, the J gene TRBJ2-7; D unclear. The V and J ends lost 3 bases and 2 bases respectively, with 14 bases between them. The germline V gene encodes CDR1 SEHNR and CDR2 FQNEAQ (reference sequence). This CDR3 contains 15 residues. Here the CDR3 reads CASSFGQESPYEQYF. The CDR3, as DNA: TGTGCCAGCAGCTTTGGGCAGGAGTCTCCCTACGAGCAGTACTTC.

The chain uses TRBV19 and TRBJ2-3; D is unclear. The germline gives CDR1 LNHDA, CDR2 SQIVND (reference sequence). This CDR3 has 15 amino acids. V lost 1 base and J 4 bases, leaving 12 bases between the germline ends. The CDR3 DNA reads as TGTGCCAGTAGTATAGTAGGATCAGAAGCAGATACGCAGTATTTT. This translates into CASSIVGSEADTQYF.

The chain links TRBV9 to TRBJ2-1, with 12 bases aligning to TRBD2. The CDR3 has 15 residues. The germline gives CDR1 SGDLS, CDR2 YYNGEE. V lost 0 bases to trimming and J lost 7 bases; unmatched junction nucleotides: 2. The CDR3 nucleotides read TGTGCCAGCAGCGTAGGACTAGCGGGGGCTAATGAGCAGTTCTTC. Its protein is CASSVGLAGANEQFF.

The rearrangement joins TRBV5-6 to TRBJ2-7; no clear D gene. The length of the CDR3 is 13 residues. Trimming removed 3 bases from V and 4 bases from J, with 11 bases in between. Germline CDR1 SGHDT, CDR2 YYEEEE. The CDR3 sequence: CASSSDTYYEQYF. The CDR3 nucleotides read TGTGCCAGCAGCTCCGACACTTATTACGAGCAGTACTTC.

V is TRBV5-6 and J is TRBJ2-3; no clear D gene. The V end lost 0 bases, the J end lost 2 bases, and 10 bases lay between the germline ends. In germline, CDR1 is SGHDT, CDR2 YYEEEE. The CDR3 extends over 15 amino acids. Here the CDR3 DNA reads TGTGCCAGCAGCTTGGTTACGACCCCCACAGATACGCAGTATTTT. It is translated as CASSLVTTPTDTQYF. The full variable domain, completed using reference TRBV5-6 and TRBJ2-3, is DAGVTQSPTHLIKTRGQQVTLRCSPKSGHDTVSWYQQALGQGPQFIFQYYEEEERQRGNFPDRFSGHQFPNYSSELNVNALLLGDSALYLCASSLVTTPTDTQYFGPGTRLTVL.

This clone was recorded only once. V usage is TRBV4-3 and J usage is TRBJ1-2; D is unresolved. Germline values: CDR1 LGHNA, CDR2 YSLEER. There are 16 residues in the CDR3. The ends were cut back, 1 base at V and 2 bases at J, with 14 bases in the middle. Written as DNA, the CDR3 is TGCGCCAGCAGCCAAGCGGGGTCAGCCTGGAACTATGGCTACACCTTC. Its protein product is CASSQAGSAWNYGYTF.

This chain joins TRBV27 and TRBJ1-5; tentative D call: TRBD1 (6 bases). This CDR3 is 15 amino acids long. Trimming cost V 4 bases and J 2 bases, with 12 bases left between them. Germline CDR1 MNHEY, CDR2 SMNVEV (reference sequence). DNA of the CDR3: TGTGCCAGCAGTTCATACAGGGAGGGCAATCAGCCCCAGCATTTT. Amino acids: CASSSYREGNQPQHF.

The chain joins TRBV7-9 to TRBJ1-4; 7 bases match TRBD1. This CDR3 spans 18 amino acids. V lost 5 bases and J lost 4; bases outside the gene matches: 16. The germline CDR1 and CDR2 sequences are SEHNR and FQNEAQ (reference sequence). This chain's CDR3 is CASSPSNRGPIYNEKLFF. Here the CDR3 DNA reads TGTGCCAGCAGCCCAAGTAACAGGGGTCCCATCTATAATGAAAAACTGTTTTTT. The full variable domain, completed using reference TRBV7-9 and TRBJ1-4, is DTGVSQNPRHKITKRGQNVTFRCDPISEHNRLYWYRQTLGQGPEFLTYFQNEAQLEKSRLLSDRFSAERPKGSFSTLEIQRTEQGDSAMYLCASSPSNRGPIYNEKLFFGSGTQLSVL.

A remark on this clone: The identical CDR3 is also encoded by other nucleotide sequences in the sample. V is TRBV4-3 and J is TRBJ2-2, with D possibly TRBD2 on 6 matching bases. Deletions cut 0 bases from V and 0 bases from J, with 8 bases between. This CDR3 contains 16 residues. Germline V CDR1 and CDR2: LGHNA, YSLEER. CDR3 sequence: CASSQEGGANTGELFF. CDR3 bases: TGCGCCAGCAGCCAAGAAGGAGGGGCGAACACCGGGGAGCTGTTTTTT.

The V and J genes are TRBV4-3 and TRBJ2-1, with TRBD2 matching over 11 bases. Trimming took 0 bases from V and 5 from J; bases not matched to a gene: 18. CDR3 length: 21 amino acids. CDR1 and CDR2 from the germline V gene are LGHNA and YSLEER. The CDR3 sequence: CASSQDLQSLAGGNIDNEQFF. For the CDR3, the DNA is TGCGCCAGCAGCCAAGATTTACAGTCGTTAGCGGGGGGGAACATCGACAATGAGCAGTTCTTC.

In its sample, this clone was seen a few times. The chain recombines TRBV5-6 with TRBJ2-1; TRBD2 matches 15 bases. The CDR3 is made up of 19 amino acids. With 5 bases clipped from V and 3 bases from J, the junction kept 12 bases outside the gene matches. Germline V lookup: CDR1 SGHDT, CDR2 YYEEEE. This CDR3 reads CASSLGRTSGGAVYNEQFF. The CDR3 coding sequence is TGTGCCAGCAGTCTCGGCAGGACTAGCGGGGGGGCGGTCTACAATGAGCAGTTCTTC.

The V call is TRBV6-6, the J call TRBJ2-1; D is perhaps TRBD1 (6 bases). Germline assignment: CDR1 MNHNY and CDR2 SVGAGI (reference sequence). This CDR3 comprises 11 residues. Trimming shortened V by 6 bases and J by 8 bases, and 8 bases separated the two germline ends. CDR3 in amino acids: CASSTGYEQFF. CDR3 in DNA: TGTGCCAGCAGCACAGGGTATGAGCAGTTCTTC.